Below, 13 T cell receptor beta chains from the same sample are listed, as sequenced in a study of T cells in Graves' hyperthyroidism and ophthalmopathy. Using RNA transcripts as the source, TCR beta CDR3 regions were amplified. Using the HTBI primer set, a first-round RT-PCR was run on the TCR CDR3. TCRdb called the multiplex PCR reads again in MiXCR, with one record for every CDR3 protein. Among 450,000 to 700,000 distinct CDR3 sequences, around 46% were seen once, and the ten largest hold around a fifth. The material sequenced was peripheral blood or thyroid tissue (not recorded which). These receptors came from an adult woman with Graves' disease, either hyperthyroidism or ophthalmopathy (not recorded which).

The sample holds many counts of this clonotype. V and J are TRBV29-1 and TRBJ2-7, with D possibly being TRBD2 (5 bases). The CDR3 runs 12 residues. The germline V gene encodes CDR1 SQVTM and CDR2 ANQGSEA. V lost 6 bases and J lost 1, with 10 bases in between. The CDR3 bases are TGCAGCGTGCGGCGGAGGTCCTACGAGCAGTACTTC. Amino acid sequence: CSVRRRSYEQYF.

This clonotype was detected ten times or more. Written as DNA, the CDR3 is TGTGCCAGCCGGCTCCAGGGTAACAATCAGCCCCAGCATTTT. This codes for CASRLQGNNQPQHF. The chain carries TRBV6-5 and TRBJ1-5, with D possibly being TRBD1 (5 bases). From germline, CDR1 is MNHEY and CDR2 SVGAGI. Trimming stripped 8 bases from V and 3 bases from J, with 14 bases between. The CDR3 loop spans 14 amino acids.

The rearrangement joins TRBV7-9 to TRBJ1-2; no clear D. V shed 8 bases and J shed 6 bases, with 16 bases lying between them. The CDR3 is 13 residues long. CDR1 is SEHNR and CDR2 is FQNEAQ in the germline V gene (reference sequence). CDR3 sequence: CASGLAGADGYTF. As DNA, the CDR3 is TGTGCCAGCGGGCTAGCGGGAGCCGATGGCTACACCTTC.

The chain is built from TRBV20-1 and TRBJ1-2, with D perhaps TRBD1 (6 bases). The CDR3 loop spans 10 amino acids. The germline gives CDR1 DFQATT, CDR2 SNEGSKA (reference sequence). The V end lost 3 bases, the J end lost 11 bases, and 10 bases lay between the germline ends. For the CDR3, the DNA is TGCAGTGCTAGGGGAGGGGGGTACACCTTC. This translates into CSARGGGYTF.

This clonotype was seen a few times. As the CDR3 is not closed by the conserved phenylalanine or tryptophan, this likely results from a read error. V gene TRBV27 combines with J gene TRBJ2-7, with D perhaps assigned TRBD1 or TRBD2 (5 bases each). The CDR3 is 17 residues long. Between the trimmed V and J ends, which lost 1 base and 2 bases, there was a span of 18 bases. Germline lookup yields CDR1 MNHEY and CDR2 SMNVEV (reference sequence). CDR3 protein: CASSLLSRQGVPYEQYL. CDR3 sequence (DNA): TGTGCCAGCAGTTTATTAAGTCGGCAGGGAGTTCCCTACGAGCAGTACCTC.

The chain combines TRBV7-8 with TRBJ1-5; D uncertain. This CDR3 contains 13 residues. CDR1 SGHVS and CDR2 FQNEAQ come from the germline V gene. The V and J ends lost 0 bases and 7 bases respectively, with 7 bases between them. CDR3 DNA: TGTGCCAGCAGCTTAGCGGCGAGCCAGCCCCAGCATTTT. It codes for CASSLAASQPQHF.

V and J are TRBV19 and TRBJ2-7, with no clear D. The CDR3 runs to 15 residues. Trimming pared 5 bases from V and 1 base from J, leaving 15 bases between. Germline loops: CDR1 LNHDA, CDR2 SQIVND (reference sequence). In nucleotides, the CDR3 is TGTGCCAGTAGTGCCTCCTCCCTAGTTTCCTACGAGCAGTACTTC. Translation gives CASSASSLVSYEQYF.

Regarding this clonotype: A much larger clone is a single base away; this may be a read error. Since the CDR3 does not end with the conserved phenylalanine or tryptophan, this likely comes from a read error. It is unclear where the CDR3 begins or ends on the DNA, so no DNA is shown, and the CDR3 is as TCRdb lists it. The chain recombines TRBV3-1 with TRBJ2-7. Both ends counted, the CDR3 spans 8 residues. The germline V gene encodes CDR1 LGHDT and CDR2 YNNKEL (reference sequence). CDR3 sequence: CASSPRYL.

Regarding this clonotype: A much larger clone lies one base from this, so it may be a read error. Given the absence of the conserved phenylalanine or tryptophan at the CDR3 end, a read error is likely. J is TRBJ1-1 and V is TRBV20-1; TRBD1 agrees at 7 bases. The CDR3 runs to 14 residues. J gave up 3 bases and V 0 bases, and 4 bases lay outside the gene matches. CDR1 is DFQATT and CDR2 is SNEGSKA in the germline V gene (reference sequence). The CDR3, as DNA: TGCAGTGCTAGAGACCCAGGGGGGTACACTGAAGCTTTCCTT. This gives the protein CSARDPGGYTEAFL.

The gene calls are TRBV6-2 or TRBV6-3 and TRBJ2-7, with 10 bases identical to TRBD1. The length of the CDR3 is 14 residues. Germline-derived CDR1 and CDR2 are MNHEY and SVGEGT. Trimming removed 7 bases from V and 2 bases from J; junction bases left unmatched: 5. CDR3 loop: CASIPGQGPYEQYF. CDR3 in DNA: TGTGCCAGCATCCCGGGACAGGGGCCCTACGAGCAGTACTTC.

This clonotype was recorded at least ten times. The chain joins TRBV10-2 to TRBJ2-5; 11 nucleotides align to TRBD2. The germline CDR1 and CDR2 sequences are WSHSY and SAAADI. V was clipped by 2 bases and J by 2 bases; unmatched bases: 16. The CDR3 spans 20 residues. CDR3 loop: CASSEISPGLAVPVQETQYF. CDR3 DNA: TGCGCCAGCAGTGAGATTAGCCCGGGACTAGCGGTCCCCGTACAAGAGACCCAGTACTTC.

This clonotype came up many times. The CDR3 DNA reads as TGCAGTGCCCGGACAGGTTCCTACGAGCAGTACTTC. Translating it yields CSARTGSYEQYF. This sequence joins TRBV20-1 and TRBJ2-7; 7 nucleotides match TRBD1. In germline, CDR1 is DFQATT, CDR2 SNEGSKA (reference sequence). This CDR3 has 12 residues. The trim removed 6 bases at V and 1 base at J, leaving 3 bases unmatched.

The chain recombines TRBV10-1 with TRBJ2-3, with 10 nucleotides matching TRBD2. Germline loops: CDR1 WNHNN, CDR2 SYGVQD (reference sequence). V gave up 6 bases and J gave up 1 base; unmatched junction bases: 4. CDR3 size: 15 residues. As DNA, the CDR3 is TGCGCCAGCAGCTCCGGACTAGCGGGCACAGATACGCAGTATTTT. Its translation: CASSSGLAGTDTQYF.